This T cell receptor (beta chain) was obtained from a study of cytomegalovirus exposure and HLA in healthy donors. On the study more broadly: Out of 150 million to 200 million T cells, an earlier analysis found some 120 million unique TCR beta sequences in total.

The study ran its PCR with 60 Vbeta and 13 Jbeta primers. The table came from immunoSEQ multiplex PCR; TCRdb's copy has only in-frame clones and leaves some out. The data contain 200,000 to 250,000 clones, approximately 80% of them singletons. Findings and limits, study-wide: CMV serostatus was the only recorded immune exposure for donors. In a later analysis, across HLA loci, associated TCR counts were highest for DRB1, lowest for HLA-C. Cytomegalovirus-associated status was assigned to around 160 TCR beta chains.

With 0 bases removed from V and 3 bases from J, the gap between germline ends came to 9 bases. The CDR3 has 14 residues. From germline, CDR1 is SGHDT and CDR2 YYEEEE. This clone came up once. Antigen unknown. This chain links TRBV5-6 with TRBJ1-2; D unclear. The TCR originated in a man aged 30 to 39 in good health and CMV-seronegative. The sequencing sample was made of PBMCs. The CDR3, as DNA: TGTGCCAGCAGCTTGGGAGGAATTGACTATGGCTACACCTTC. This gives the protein CASSLGGIDYGYTF.